This T cell receptor (beta chain) is drawn from a study of blood T cell repertoires in COVID-19. Measured with immunoSEQ multiplex PCR; TCRdb has only the in-frame clones, and not every one. The sample gives roughly 100,000 clones, 87% of which show up once; roughly 5.6% is in the top ten. The sequenced sample consisted of peripheral blood. The sequence derives from a woman between 45 and 60 years old with COVID-19, enrolled during active disease.

CDR3 sequence reads: CASSPRGQPFNEKLFF. The CDR3 nucleotides read TGTGCCAGCAGCCCACGGGGACAGCCCTTTAATGAAAAACTGTTTTTT. The chain links TRBV7-2 to TRBJ1-4; TRBD1 matches at 7 bases. After removal of 5 bases from V and 4 bases from J, the junction contained 10 bases not matched to a gene. The germline CDR1 and CDR2 sequences are SGHTA and FQGNSA. The CDR3 covers 16 residues.